This T cell receptor beta chain was recorded in a study of glioma-infiltrating T cells after dendritic cell vaccination. About the research overall: At biweekly intervals, patients got three intradermal dendritic cell vaccine injections.

Germline V gene sequence: CDR1 SGHDN, CDR2 FVKESK. The V end lost 3 bases, the J end lost 7 bases, and 13 bases lay between the germline ends. CDR3 length: 13 amino acids. Time point: after dendritic cell vaccination, including at tumor progression/relapse. PBMC were collected before vaccination, two weeks after the third vaccination, and at progression. Using immunoSEQ multiplex PCR, the repertoire was profiled, and TCRdb retains in-frame clones only, with some absent. This table holds fewer than 95,000 clones, approximately 81% found once. The sample was blood, taken after dendritic cell vaccination. The genes are TRBV14 and TRBJ2-7, with D perhaps TRBD2 (6 bases). The TCR comes from a human donor with glioblastoma. CDR3 coding DNA: TGTGCCAGCAGCCATTTAACCGGGGGAGAGCAGTACTTC. It yields the protein CASSHLTGGEQYF.